Listed below are T cell receptor beta chains from one sample, sequenced in a study of monozygotic twins with inflammatory bowel disease. TCRdb re-called the 5' RACE reads; one entry per CDR3 protein, DNA not given. The sample includes approximately 420,000 distinct CDR3 sequences. Material: blood. The source of these receptors is a human donor with ulcerative colitis or Crohn's disease, or a healthy co-twin of an affected twin (not recorded which). Both conserved end residues are part of each CDR3.

j_call v_call cdr3_aa
TRBJ2-5 TRBV19 CASSPLTGAETQYF
TRBJ2-2 TRBV5-6 CASSLSAADTGELFF
TRBJ1-2 TRBV25-1 CASSETGFYGYTF
TRBJ2-7 TRBV6-6 CASSRQSPPYEQYF
TRBJ2-7 TRBV3-1 CASSQGISYEQYF
TRBJ2-7 TRBV20-1 CSAGGTTGGGPYEQYF
TRBJ2-7 TRBV14 CASSQHAAGTVSSEQYF
TRBJ2-2 TRBV13 CASSPRQVGNTGELFF
TRBJ2-5 TRBV6-5 CASTKGLKTQYF
TRBJ2-2 TRBV5-8 CASSYRLNTGELFF
TRBJ1-2 TRBV20-1 CSARDYGQSAYGYTF
TRBJ1-2 TRBV7-2 CASSLTVSHYGYTF
TRBJ2-1 TRBV11-3 CASSLDSSGSSYNEQFF
TRBJ2-1 TRBV11-2 CASSSIGTGGNEQFF
TRBJ2-7 TRBV10-3 CAISGGDTAYEQYF
TRBJ2-5 TRBV10-3 CAISEMGLSETQYF
TRBJ2-3 TRBV5-6 CASSYARTGYGTDTQYF
TRBJ1-1 TRBV18 CASSPQPTGVNTEAFF
TRBJ2-2 TRBV9 CASSVKPSGTGELFF
TRBJ1-2 TRBV6-5 CASSYANRGNGYTF
TRBJ2-1 TRBV5-1 CASSSLTSSNEQFF
TRBJ2-3 TRBV5-1 CASSLGPRSADTQYF
TRBJ1-2 TRBV12-3/TRBV12-4 CASSVADIYGYTF
TRBJ1-5 TRBV20-1 CSARDRSRPQHF
TRBJ2-7 TRBV29-1 CSVSLSYEQYF